This entry concerns a single TCR beta chain. As yet, its antigen is unknown. The source of the sample is a study of naive and memory T cell subsets. Four PCR rounds used nested alpha and beta constant region primers plus the SP2 primer. Blood and skin TCR RNA was reverse transcribed with alpha and beta constant primers. TCRdb re-analysed the UMI-ligation and nested PCR reads in MiXCR, keeping a single row per CDR3 protein. Among tens of thousands of distinct CDR3 sequences, about 5.2% were seen once, and the ten largest hold 7% to 8%. Study-wide points: TCR transcript changes with activation or differentiation may affect this RNA method.

The CDR3 covers 13 residues. V dropped 4 bases and J dropped 8; count of bases not matched to a gene: 3. From germline, CDR1 is GTSNPN and CDR2 SVGIG (reference sequence). TCR cDNA received a 3' ligated oligonucleotide that carried a UMI. Whole-blood samples were around 2.3 ml of peripheral blood from healthy adult volunteers. Cells were not sorted; total RNA input targeted 1 to 1000 ng. Specimen: blood. The sequence was collected from an adult in good health. The V gene is TRBV30, the J gene TRBJ1-4; TRBD1 agrees at 11 bases. The CDR3 nucleotides read TGTGCCTGGAAAGGGACAGGGGGAGAAAAACTGTTTTTT. This codes for CAWKGTGGEKLFF.